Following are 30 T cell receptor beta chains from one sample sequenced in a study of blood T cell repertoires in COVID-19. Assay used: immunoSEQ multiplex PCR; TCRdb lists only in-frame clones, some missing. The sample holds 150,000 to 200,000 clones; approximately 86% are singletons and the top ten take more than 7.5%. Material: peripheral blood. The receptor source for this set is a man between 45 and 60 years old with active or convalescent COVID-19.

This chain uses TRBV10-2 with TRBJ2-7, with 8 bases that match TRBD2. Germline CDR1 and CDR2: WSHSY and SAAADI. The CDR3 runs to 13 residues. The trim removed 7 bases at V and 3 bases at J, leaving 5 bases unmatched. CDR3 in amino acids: CASTQTSGYEQYF. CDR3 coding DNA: TGCGCCAGCACCCAAACTAGCGGCTACGAGCAGTACTTC.

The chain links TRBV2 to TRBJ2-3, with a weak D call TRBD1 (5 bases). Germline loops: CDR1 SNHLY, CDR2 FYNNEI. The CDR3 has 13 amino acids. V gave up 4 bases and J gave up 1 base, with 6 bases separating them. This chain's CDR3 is CASSGQRTDTQYF. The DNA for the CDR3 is TGTGCCAGCAGTGGACAGCGCACAGATACGCAGTATTTT.

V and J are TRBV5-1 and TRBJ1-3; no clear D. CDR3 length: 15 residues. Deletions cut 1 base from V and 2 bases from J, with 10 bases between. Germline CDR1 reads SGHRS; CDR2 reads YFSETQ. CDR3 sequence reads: CASSLTTVPGNTIYF. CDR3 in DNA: TGCGCCAGCAGCTTGACCACGGTTCCTGGAAACACCATATATTTT.

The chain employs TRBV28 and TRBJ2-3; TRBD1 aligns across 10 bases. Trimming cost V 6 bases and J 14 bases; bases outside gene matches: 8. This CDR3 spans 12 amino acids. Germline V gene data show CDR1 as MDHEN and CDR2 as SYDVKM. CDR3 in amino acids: CASRPGTGDLYF. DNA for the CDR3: TGTGCCAGCAGGCCCGGGACAGGGGATCTGTATTTT.

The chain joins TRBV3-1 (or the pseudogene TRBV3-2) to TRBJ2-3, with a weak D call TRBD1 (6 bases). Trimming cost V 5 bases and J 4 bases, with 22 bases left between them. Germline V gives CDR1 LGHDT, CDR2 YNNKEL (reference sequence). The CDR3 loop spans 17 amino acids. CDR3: CASSGGPRQVVPDTQYF. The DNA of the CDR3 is TGTGCCAGCAGCGGAGGCCCAAGACAGGTAGTTCCAGATACGCAGTATTTT.

CDR3 DNA: TGCGCCAGCAGACGGCAGGGGCTAGGAAACACTGAAGCTTTCTTT. It codes for CASRRQGLGNTEAFF. V and J are TRBV5-1 and TRBJ1-1, with D perhaps matching TRBD1 (6 bases). The V end was cut by 5 bases, the J end by 2 bases, with 16 bases between. CDR1 and CDR2 (germline): SGHRS, YFSETQ. This CDR3 region has 15 residues. The full variable domain, with the rest looked up from reference TRBV5-1 and TRBJ1-1, is KAGVTQTPRYLIKTRGQQVTLSCSPISGHRSVSWYQQTPGQGLQFLFEYFSETQRNKGNFPGRFSGRQFSNSRSEMNVSTLELGDSALYLCASRRQGLGNTEAFFGQGTRLTVV.

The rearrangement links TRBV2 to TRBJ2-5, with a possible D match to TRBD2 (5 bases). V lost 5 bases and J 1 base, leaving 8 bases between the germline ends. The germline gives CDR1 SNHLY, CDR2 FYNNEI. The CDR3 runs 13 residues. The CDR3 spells CASSRGFQETQYF. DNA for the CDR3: TGTGCCAGCAGTAGAGGGTTCCAAGAGACCCAGTACTTC. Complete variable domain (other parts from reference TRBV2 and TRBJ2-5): EPEVTQTPSHQVTQMGQEVILRCVPISNHLYFYWYRQILGQKVEFLVSFYNNEISEKSEIFDDQFSVERPDGSNFTLKIRSTKLEDSAMYFCASSRGFQETQYFGPGTRLLVL.

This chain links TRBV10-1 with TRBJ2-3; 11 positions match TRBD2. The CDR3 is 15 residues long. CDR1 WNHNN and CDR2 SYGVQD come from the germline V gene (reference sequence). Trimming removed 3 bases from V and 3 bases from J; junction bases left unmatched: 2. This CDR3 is CASSELAGETDTQYF. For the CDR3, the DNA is TGCGCCAGCAGTGAACTAGCGGGAGAAACAGATACGCAGTATTTT.

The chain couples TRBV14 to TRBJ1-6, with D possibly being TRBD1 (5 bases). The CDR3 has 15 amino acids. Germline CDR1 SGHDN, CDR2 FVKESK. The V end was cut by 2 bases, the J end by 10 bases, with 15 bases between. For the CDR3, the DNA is TGTGCCAGCAGCCAAATCGGGTGGGGGGACTCACCCCTCCACTTT. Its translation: CASSQIGWGDSPLHF.

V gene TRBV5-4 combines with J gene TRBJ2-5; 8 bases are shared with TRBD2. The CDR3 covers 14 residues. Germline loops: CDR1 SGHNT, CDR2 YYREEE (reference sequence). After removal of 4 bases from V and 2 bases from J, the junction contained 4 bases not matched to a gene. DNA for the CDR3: TGTGCCAGCAGCCGTCTAGCGGGTCAAGAGACCCAGTACTTC. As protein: CASSRLAGQETQYF.

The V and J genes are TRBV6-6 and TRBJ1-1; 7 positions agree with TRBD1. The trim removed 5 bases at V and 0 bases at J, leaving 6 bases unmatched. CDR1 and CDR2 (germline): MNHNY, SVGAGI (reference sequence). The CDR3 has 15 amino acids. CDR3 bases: TGTGCCAGCAGTCGCACCAGGGGGATGAACACTGAAGCTTTCTTT. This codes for CASSRTRGMNTEAFF.

The CDR3 reads CAITSDRGFDEQYF. The DNA of the CDR3 is TGTGCCATCACCTCGGACAGAGGGTTCGACGAGCAGTACTTC. The genes are TRBV10-3 and TRBJ2-7, with D perhaps matching TRBD1 (6 bases). The germline V gene has CDR1 ENHRY and CDR2 SYGVKD. The CDR3 totals 14 residues. The V end was cut by 7 bases, the J end by 5 bases, with 18 bases between.

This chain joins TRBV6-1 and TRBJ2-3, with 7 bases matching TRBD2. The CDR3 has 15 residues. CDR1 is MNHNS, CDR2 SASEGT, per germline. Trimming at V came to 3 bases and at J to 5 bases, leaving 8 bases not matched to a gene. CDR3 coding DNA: TGTGCCAGCAGTGATGGGGGAGGGCCCCTAGATACGCAGTATTTT. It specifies CASSDGGGPLDTQYF.

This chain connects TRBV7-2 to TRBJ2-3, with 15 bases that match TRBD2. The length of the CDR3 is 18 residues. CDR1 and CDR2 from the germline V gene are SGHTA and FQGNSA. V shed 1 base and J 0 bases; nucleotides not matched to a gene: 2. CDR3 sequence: CASSLGTSGRGSTDTQYF. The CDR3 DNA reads TGTGCCAGCAGCTTAGGGACTAGCGGGAGGGGAAGCACAGATACGCAGTATTTT.

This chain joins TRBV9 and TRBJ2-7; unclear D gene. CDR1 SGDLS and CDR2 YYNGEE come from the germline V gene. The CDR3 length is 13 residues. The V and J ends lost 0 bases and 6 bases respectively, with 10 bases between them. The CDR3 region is CASSVEVASEQYF. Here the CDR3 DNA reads TGTGCCAGCAGCGTAGAGGTAGCTTCCGAGCAGTACTTC. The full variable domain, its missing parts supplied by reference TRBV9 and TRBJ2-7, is DSGVTQTPKHLITATGQRVTLRCSPRSGDLSVYWYQQSLDQGLQFLIQYYNGEERAKGNILERFSAQQFPDLHSELNLSSLELGDSALYFCASSVEVASEQYFGPGTRLTVT.

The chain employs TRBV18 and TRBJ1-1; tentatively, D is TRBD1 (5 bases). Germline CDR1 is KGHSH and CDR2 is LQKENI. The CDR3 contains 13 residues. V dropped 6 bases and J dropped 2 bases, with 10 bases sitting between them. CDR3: CASSTEINTEAFF. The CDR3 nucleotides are TGTGCCAGCTCGACAGAGATAAACACTGAAGCTTTCTTT.

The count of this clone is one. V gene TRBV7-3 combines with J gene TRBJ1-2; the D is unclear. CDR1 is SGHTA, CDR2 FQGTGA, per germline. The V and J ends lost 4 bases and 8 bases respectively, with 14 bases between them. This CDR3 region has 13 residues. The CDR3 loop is CASSSHQAGGYTF. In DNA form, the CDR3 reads TGTGCCAGCAGCTCCCACCAGGCGGGGGGCTACACCTTC.

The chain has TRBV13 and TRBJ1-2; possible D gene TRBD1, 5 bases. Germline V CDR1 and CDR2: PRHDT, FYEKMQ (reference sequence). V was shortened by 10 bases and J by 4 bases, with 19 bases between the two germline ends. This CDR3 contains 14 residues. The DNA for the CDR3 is TGTGCCACCCACGATGCCGACAGACTCTATGGCTACACCTTC. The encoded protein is CATHDADRLYGYTF. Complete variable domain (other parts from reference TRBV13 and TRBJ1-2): AAGVIQSPRHLIKEKRETATLKCYPIPRHDTVYWYQQGPGQDPQFLISFYEKMQSDKGSIPDRFSAQQFSDYHSELNMSSLELGDSALYFCATHDADRLYGYTFGSGTRLTVV.

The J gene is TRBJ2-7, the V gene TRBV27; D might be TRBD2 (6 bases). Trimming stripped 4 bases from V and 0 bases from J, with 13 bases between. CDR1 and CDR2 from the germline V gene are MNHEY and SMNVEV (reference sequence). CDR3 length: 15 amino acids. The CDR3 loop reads CASSSYAGPSYEQYF. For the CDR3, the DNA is TGTGCCAGCAGTTCCTACGCGGGACCCTCCTACGAGCAGTACTTC.

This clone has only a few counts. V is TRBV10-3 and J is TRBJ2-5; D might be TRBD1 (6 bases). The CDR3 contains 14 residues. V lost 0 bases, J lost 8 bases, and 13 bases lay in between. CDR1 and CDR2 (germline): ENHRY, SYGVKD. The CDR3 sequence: CAISESQGRRTQYF. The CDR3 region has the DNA TGTGCCATCAGTGAGTCACAGGGCCGCCGAACCCAGTACTTC.

The CDR3 DNA reads as TGTGCCAGCAGCTTGGGCAGCGGAGACCCCATTCAAGAGACCCAGTACTTC. Encoded protein: CASSLGSGDPIQETQYF. The V call is TRBV5-4, the J call TRBJ2-5; TRBD2 might be the D (5 bases). Looked up from germline, CDR1 is SGHNT and CDR2 is YYREEE (reference sequence). The CDR3 totals 17 residues. Trimming took 0 bases from V and 2 from J, leaving 17 bases between them. Full variable domain (outside the CDR3, taken from reference TRBV5-4 and TRBJ2-5): ETGVTQSPTHLIKTRGQQVTLRCSSQSGHNTVSWYQQALGQGPQFIFQYYREEENGRGNFPPRFSGLQFPNYSSELNVNALELDDSALYLCASSLGSGDPIQETQYFGPGTRLLVL.

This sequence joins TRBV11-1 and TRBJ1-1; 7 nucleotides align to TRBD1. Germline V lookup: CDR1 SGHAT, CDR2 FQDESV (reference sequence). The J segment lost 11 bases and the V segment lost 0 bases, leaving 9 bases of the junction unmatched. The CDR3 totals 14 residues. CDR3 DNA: TGTGCCAGCAGCTTAGCACTTGAGGGGGCGGGTGCTTTCTTT. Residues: CASSLALEGAGAFF.

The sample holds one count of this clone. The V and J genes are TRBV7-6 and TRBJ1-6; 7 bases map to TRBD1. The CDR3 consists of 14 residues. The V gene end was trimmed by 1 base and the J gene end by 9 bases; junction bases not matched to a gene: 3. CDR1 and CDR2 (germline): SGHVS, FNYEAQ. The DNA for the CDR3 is TGTGCCAGCAGCTTAGGACAGGGTGGTTCACCCCTCCACTTT. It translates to CASSLGQGGSPLHF.

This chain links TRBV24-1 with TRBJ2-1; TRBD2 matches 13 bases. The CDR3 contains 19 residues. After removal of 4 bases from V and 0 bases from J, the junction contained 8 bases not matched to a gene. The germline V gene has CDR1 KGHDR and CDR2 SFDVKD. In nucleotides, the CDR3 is TGTGCCACCAGTGACCCCGGACTAGCGGGAGAGGGCTCCTACAATGAGCAGTTCTTC. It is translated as CATSDPGLAGEGSYNEQFF.

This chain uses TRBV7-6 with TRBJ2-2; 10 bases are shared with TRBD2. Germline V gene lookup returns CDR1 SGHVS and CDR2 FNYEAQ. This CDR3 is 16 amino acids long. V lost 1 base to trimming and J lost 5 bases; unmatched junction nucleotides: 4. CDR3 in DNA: TGTGCCAGCAGCTTAGGTCCAGCGGGAGGGACCGGGGAGCTGTTTTTT. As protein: CASSLGPAGGTGELFF.

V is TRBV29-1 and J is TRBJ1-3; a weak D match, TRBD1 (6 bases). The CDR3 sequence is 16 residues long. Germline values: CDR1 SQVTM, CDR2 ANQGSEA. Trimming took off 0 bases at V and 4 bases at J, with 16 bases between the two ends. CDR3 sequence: CSVEDPYAGTGNTIYF. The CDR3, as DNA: TGCAGCGTTGAAGATCCATACGCAGGGACAGGAAACACCATATATTTT.

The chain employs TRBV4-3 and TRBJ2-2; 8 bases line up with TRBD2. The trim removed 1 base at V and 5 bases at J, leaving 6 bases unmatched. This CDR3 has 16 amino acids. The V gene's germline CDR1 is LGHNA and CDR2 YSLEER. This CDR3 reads CASSQAGAGGTGELFF. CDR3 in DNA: TGCGCCAGCAGCCAAGCCGGGGCGGGGGGTACCGGGGAGCTGTTTTTT.

The CDR3 is CASGYDRVGEQYF. The DNA for the CDR3 is TGTGCTAGTGGATATGACAGGGTTGGCGAGCAGTACTTC. The genes are TRBV12-5 and TRBJ2-7; 7 positions agree with TRBD1. CDR1 is LGHNT, CDR2 FRNRAP, per germline. The ends lost 6 bases at V and 6 bases at J; junction bases unmatched: 8. CDR3 length: 13 residues.

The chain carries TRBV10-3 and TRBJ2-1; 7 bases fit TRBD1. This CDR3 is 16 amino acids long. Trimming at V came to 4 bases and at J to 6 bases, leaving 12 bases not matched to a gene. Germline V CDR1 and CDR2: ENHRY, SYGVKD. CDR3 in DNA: TGTGCCATCAGTGGGACAGGAAAGAGTGCTGGCAATGAGCAGTTCTTC. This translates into CAISGTGKSAGNEQFF.

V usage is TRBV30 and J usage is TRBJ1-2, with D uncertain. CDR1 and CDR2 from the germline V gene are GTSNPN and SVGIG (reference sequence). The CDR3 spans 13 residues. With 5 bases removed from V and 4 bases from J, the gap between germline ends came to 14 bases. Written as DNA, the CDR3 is TGTGCCTGGTGGTCCGGGGAGAGCTATGGCTACACCTTC. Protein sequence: CAWWSGESYGYTF.